This TCR beta chain is drawn from a study of T cells in Graves' hyperthyroidism and ophthalmopathy. Exclusions: uncontrolled infection, other autoimmune disease, pregnancy, lactation. This blood was taken when hyperthyroidism was first diagnosed, before any ophthalmopathy symptoms existed. Germline assignment: CDR1 SGHVS and CDR2 FNYEAQ. CDR3 length: 15 residues. This clonotype was observed a handful of times. What it recognizes is unknown. The junction and the germline gene differ at one end; a read error may be behind it. Using RNA transcripts as the source, TCR beta CDR3 regions were amplified. HTBI primers were the set used in a first-round RT-PCR of the TCR CDR3. TCRdb recomputed calls from the multiplex PCR reads with MiXCR, one row per CDR3 protein. The sample lists 150,000 or so distinct CDR3 sequences, approximately 9% seen once, with around 20% in the top ten. Study conclusions and caveats: A median 6.5 months before onset, the model predicted ophthalmopathy.

The origin of this receptor is a woman aged 18-29 years with Graves' hyperthyroidism that later progressed to Graves' ophthalmopathy. The J gene is TRBJ2-5, the V gene TRBV7-6, with 7 bases identical to TRBD2. The source material was blood. The CDR3 here is CASSLVGGGRESQYF. The CDR3, as DNA: TGTGCCAGCAGCTTAGTTGGCGGGGGAAGAGAGTCCCAGTACTTC.